A single sample gave rise to the 3 T cell receptor beta chains below, sequenced in a study of blood T cell repertoires in COVID-19. Produced via immunoSEQ multiplex PCR; TCRdb's table is partial and in-frame only. The sample shows some 500,000 clones, roughly nine tenths of them seen only once. Sequencing was performed on peripheral blood. The receptors were gathered from a woman between 45 and 60 years old with COVID-19, enrolled during active disease.

This chain uses TRBV24-1 with TRBJ2-1; 9 nucleotides agree with TRBD2. There are 18 residues in the CDR3. The V and J ends lost 3 bases and 6 bases, in that order; junction bases with no gene match: 14. The germline gives CDR1 KGHDR, CDR2 SFDVKD. DNA of the CDR3: TGTGCCACCAGTGATACTACGACCGGGACTAGCTGGGTCAATGAGCAGTTCTTC. It yields the protein CATSDTTTGTSWVNEQFF.

J is TRBJ1-2 and V is TRBV4-1; D is possibly TRBD1 (5 bases). The ends were cut back, 0 bases at V and 8 bases at J, with 13 bases in the middle. The germline V gene encodes CDR1 MGHRA and CDR2 YSYEKL. The CDR3 is 14 amino acids. The CDR3: CASSQERGWGGYTF. The CDR3 DNA reads TGCGCCAGCAGCCAAGAAAGGGGATGGGGAGGCTACACCTTC.

The V gene is TRBV6-4, the J gene TRBJ1-2; the match to TRBD1 covers 9 bases. CDR3 length: 14 residues. Germline V gene data show CDR1 as MRHNA and CDR2 as SNTAGT. V lost 6 bases to trimming and J lost 8 bases; unmatched junction nucleotides: 10. CDR3: CASRAVQGAGGYTF. Written as DNA, the CDR3 is TGTGCCAGCAGGGCGGTACAGGGGGCTGGAGGCTACACCTTC.